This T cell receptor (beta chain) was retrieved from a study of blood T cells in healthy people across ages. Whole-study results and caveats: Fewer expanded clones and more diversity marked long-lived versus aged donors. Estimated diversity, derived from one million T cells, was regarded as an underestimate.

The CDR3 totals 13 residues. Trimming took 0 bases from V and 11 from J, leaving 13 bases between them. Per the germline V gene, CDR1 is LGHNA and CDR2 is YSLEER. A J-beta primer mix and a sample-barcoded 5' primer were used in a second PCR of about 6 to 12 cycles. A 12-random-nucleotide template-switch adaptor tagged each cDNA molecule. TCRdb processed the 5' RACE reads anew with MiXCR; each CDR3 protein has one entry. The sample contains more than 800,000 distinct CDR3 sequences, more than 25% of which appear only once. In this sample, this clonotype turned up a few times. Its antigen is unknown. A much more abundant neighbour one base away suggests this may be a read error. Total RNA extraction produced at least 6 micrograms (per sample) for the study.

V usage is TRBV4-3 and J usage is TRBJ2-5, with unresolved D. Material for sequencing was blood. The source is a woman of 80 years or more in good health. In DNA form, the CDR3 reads TGCGCCAGCAGCCAAGATAACGGTAGAGAGCAGTACTTC. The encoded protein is CASSQDNGREQYF.